This is a list of T cell receptor beta chains from one sample in a study of OX40 agonist ivuxolimab in advanced cancers. Only in-frame clones appear in the TCRdb table, and some are missing; sequencing was by immunoSEQ multiplex PCR. The sample holds 70,000 to 85,000 clones; 94% are singletons and the top ten take roughly 9.6%. Material: CD4+ or CD8+ T cells sorted from blood, obtained in a trial of the OX40 agonist ivuxolimab. These receptors came from an adult with an advanced solid tumor such as melanoma, head and neck, liver or kidney cancer. CDR3s include the opening cysteine and the closing phenylalanine or tryptophan. A D gene is named only where the DNA matches it firmly.

>-|TRBJ1-1|TRBV27
CASSFGGPGTEAFF
TGTGCCAGCAGTTTTGGGGGGCCGGGCACTGAAGCTTTCTTT
>-|TRBJ1-2|TRBV4-2
CASSQDGGYGYTF
TGTGCCAGCAGCCAAGATGGTGGCTATGGCTACACCTTC
>TRBD2|TRBJ2-1|TRBV4-1
CASSQGGTSGRIAYNEQFF
TGCGCCAGCAGCCAAGGCGGGACTAGCGGGAGGATTGCCTACAATGAGCAGTTCTTC
>-|TRBJ1-2|TRBV9
CASGSDGQTNYGYTF
TGTGCCAGCGGGTCCGACGGACAGACGAACTATGGCTACACCTTC
>TRBD2|TRBJ2-1|TRBV5-1
CASSNSREYSYNEQFF
TGCGCCAGCAGCAACTCGCGGGAGTACTCCTACAATGAGCAGTTCTTC
>-|TRBJ1-2|TRBV4-1
CASSPAGLNYGYTF
TGCGCCAGCAGCCCCGCGGGACTCAACTATGGCTACACCTTC
>TRBD2|TRBJ2-5|TRBV7-2
CASSLGLAGGAKYF
TGTGCCAGCAGCTTAGGACTAGCGGGAGGGGCAAAGTACTTC
>TRBD1|TRBJ2-7|TRBV7-9
CASSSGDSGILYEQYF
TGTGCCAGCAGCTCCGGGGACAGTGGGATCCTGTACGAGCAGTACTTC
>-|TRBJ1-1|TRBV9
CASSVGGTEAFF
TGTGCCAGCAGCGTAGGGGGGACTGAAGCTTTCTTT
>TRBD1|TRBJ2-3|TRBV5-1
CASSLSYQGDFITDTQYF
TGCGCCAGCAGCTTGTCATATCAGGGGGATTTTATTACAGATACGCAGTATTTT
>TRBD2|TRBJ2-7|TRBV28
CASSLHLTSVSSYEQYF
TGTGCCAGCAGTTTACACCTGACTAGCGTAAGCTCCTACGAGCAGTACTTC
>TRBD1|TRBJ1-3|TRBV7-2
CASSLSSLDRMGSGNTIYF
TGTGCCAGCAGCTTATCAAGTTTGGACAGGATGGGGTCTGGAAACACCATATATTTT
>-|TRBJ1-3|TRBV4-3
CASSQGSGPSGNTIYF
TGCGCCAGCAGCCAAGGATCGGGGCCGTCTGGAAACACCATATATTTT
>-|TRBJ2-2|TRBV27
CASSLCNGHRGAVF
TGTGCCAGCAGTTTATGTAACGGTCACCGGGGAGCTGTTTTT
>-|TRBJ2-7|TRBV16
CASSQSSTDYEQYF
TGTGCCAGCAGCCAATCCTCGACAGACTACGAGCAGTACTTC
>TRBD1|TRBJ2-7|TRBV19
CASSIAGQGAYEQYF
TGTGCCAGTAGTATAGCGGGACAGGGGGCCTACGAGCAGTACTTC
>TRBD1|TRBJ1-4|TRBV11-3
CASSLYRGHEKLFF
TGTGCCAGCAGCCTTTACAGGGGTCATGAAAAACTGTTTTTT
>TRBD2|TRBJ2-2|TRBV7-9
CASSYGRFTGELFF
TGTGCCAGCAGCTACGGGAGGTTCACCGGGGAGCTGTTTTTT
>TRBD2|TRBJ2-2|TRBV9
CASSAGTSGTGELFF
TGTGCCAGCAGCGCCGGGACTAGCGGAACCGGGGAGCTGTTTTTT
>-|TRBJ2-1|TRBV27
CASSLWNEQFF
TGTGCCAGCAGTTTATGGAATGAGCAGTTCTTC
>-|TRBJ2-7|TRBV10-1
CASRTRQVSHEQYF
TGCGCCAGCCGTACTCGACAGGTATCCCACGAGCAGTACTTC
>-|TRBJ2-2|TRBV5-1
CASLDQSGELFF
TGCGCCAGCTTGGACCAATCCGGGGAGCTGTTTTTT
>-|TRBJ2-3|TRBV13
CASSPIRRVYHDTQYF
TGTGCCAGCAGCCCAATACGACGGGTGTATCATGATACGCAGTATTTT
>-|TRBJ1-1|TRBV29-1
CSVDPRGGNTEAFF
TGCAGCGTTGATCCCAGGGGAGGGAACACTGAAGCTTTCTTT
>-|TRBJ1-1|TRBV30
CAWTHGYSRTEAFF
TGTGCCTGGACCCACGGGTACTCCAGGACTGAAGCTTTCTTT